Included here is one T cell receptor (beta chain) sequence, with context. Its specificity is not known. This sample is part of a study of CD8 T cells in Susac syndrome. RNA amounts of roughly 0.45 to 1 ug underwent reverse transcription with random hexamers. An immunoSEQ multiplex PCR amplified TCR beta CDR3 over 54 Vbeta and 13 Jbeta. TCRdb used MiXCR to reprocess the immunoSEQ multiplex PCR reads, holding one entry per CDR3 protein. Of approximately 190,000 distinct CDR3 sequences in the sample, 95% were seen once. Broader study findings: The authors acknowledged that the study's TCR sequencing and HLA analysis involved relatively few individuals.

In germline, CDR1 is DFQATT, CDR2 SNEGSKA (reference sequence). CDR3 length: 14 amino acids. Trimming removed 0 bases at V and 4 bases at J, with 12 bases between. This receptor was taken from a human donor with Susac syndrome. The genes are TRBV20-1 and TRBJ2-5; no firm D call. The sample comprised CD8+ T cells from PBMCs. This chain's CDR3 is CSARDPRAGETQYF. CDR3 in DNA: TGCAGTGCTAGAGATCCTCGGGCTGGAGAGACCCAGTACTTC.